This passage covers 10 T cell receptor beta chains from one sample sequenced in a study of blood T cell repertoires in COVID-19. Assay used: immunoSEQ multiplex PCR; TCRdb lists only in-frame clones, some missing. The sample lists roughly 200,000 clones; approximately 84% were seen once. The sequencing input was peripheral blood. The receptors were gathered from a woman of 80 years or more with COVID-19, enrolled during active disease.

The chain carries TRBV11-2 and TRBJ1-1, with a weak D call TRBD1 (6 bases). CDR1 SGHAT and CDR2 FQNNGV come from the germline V gene. V dropped 0 bases and J dropped 5 bases, with 10 bases sitting between them. This CDR3 comprises 14 residues. The CDR3 region is CASSLEQGITEAFF. As DNA, the CDR3 is TGTGCCAGCAGCTTAGAACAGGGTATTACTGAAGCTTTCTTT. The full variable domain, rest sourced from reference TRBV11-2 and TRBJ1-1, is EAGVAQSPRYKIIEKRQSVAFWCNPISGHATLYWYQQILGQGPKLLIQFQNNGVVDDSQLPKDRFSAERLKGVDSTLKIQPAKLEDSAVYLCASSLEQGITEAFFGQGTRLTVV.

The chain links TRBV28 to TRBJ1-5; 7 nucleotides agree with TRBD1. The CDR3 extends over 16 amino acids. Trimming took 7 bases from V and 3 from J; bases not matched to a gene: 12. Germline-derived CDR1 and CDR2 are MDHEN and SYDVKM. The CDR3 nucleotides are TGTGCCAGCATGTCCTACCCGGGACAGAACAATCAGCCCCAGCATTTT. Translated, it gives CASMSYPGQNNQPQHF.

The chain links TRBV7-3 to TRBJ2-7; 10 nucleotides agree with TRBD1. The trim removed 5 bases at V and 2 bases at J, leaving 3 bases unmatched. Looked up from germline, CDR1 is SGHTA and CDR2 is FQGTGA. There are 14 residues in the CDR3. This CDR3 is CASSRDRGPYEQYF. DNA for the CDR3: TGTGCCAGCAGCCGGGACAGGGGTCCCTACGAGCAGTACTTC.

This clone was counted a single time. The J gene is TRBJ1-5, the V gene TRBV20-1, with TRBD1 as a possible D gene (5 bases). Germline V gene sequence: CDR1 DFQATT, CDR2 SNEGSKA (reference sequence). With 3 bases removed from V and 7 bases from J, the gap between germline ends came to 13 bases. The CDR3 consists of 13 residues. This chain's CDR3 is CSASTPGQQPQHF. CDR3 in DNA: TGCAGTGCTAGTACCCCAGGGCAGCAGCCCCAGCATTTT.

The V call is TRBV5-1, the J call TRBJ2-2, with 8 bases fitting TRBD2. Germline trimming cut 4 bases from V and 5 bases from J; bases unmatched to any gene: 16. This CDR3 spans 18 amino acids. Germline V gene data show CDR1 as SGHRS and CDR2 as YFSETQ. The CDR3 sequence: CASSPRGGQLIQTGELFF. CDR3 in DNA: TGCGCCAGCAGCCCCCGGGGGGGTCAATTAATCCAGACCGGGGAGCTGTTTTTT.

This chain joins TRBV5-1 and TRBJ2-1; 15 bases are shared with TRBD2. The CDR3 length is 16 residues. Germline CDR1 is SGHRS and CDR2 is YFSETQ. J was trimmed by 9 bases and V by 4 bases; bases with no gene match: 8. The CDR3 region is CASSDVGLAGGAEQFF. The CDR3, as DNA: TGCGCCAGCAGCGATGTCGGACTAGCGGGAGGGGCTGAGCAGTTCTTC. Looking up the rest from reference TRBV5-1 and TRBJ2-1 gives the full variable domain: KAGVTQTPRYLIKTRGQQVTLSCSPISGHRSVSWYQQTPGQGLQFLFEYFSETQRNKGNFPGRFSGRQFSNSRSEMNVSTLELGDSALYLCASSDVGLAGGAEQFFGPGTRLTVL.

The gene calls are TRBV6-5 and TRBJ1-1, with D perhaps matching TRBD1 (5 bases). Per the germline V gene, CDR1 is MNHEY and CDR2 is SVGAGI. V was shortened by 6 bases and J by 3 bases, with 14 bases between the two germline ends. The CDR3 contains 14 residues. The CDR3 sequence is CASSPTDSYTEAFF. CDR3 nucleotides: TGTGCCAGCAGCCCCACCGACAGTTACACTGAAGCTTTCTTT.

The chain couples TRBV13 to TRBJ2-1; maybe TRBD2 (6 bases). The CDR3 has 15 residues. V lost 8 bases, J lost 3 bases, and 17 bases lay in between. The germline V gene encodes CDR1 PRHDT and CDR2 FYEKMQ (reference sequence). The DNA for the CDR3 is TGTGCCAGCCGGATCGGGCGGGAAGGCTACAATGAGCAGTTCTTC. It yields the protein CASRIGREGYNEQFF.

The rearrangement links TRBV6-1 to TRBJ2-7, with TRBD2 identical over 8 bases. Germline trimming cut 4 bases from V and 7 bases from J; bases unmatched to any gene: 18. The CDR3 contains 17 residues. Looked up from germline, CDR1 is MNHNS and CDR2 is SASEGT. DNA of the CDR3: TGTGCCAGCAGTGCTTTACCGGGACTAGATACTCAGATTGAGCAGTACTTC. Translating gives CASSALPGLDTQIEQYF.

This clone was detected once. The chain has TRBV15 and TRBJ1-3, with D perhaps TRBD1 (5 bases). The CDR3 runs to 15 residues. Germline values: CDR1 LNHNV, CDR2 YYDKDF (reference sequence). Trimming removed 6 bases from V and 2 bases from J, with 14 bases in between. Written as DNA, the CDR3 is TGTGCCACCAGGGGGGGAGAGTTGGCTGGAAACACCATATATTTT. Its translation is CATRGGELAGNTIYF.